A selection of T cell receptor beta chains follows, all from one sample in a study of shared clonotypes between healthy human individuals. Profiled with immunoSEQ multiplex PCR; TCRdb holds only in-frame clones, not every one. The table has about 1.5 million clones, 95% to 99% seen once. Sequenced: naive CD4+ T cells sorted from blood. These TCRs come from a man aged 25 to 40 in good health. The CDR3 runs from the conserved cysteine through the conserved F or W. A D gene is named only where the DNA matches it firmly. The size of a clone is reported for some rows only, either as once, few or many, or as a class for expanded clones.

d_call: NA; j_call: TRBJ2-7; clone_size: NA; v_call: TRBV28; cdr3_nt: TGTGCCAGCAGTCCCCCCGGTGCGGGGGCCGAGCAGTACTTC; cdr3_aa: CASSPPGAGAEQYF
d_call: NA; j_call: TRBJ2-7; clone_size: NA; v_call: TRBV28; cdr3_nt: TGTGCCAGCAGTTCCAACTACGAGCAGTACTTC; cdr3_aa: CASSSNYEQYF
d_call: TRBD2; j_call: TRBJ2-1; clone_size: NA; v_call: TRBV29-1; cdr3_nt: TGCAGCGTTGATACATTGGGACTAGCGGGTGGTGGTGAGCAGTTCTTC; cdr3_aa: CSVDTLGLAGGGEQFF
d_call: NA; j_call: TRBJ2-5; clone_size: once; v_call: TRBV5-4; cdr3_nt: TGTGCCAGCAGCTTAGCAGGGTACCAAGAGACCCAGTACTTC; cdr3_aa: CASSLAGYQETQYF
d_call: TRBD1; j_call: TRBJ2-7; clone_size: NA; v_call: TRBV5-1; cdr3_nt: TGCGCCAGCAGCTTGCTGGACAGGCCGACCTACGAGCAGTACTTC; cdr3_aa: CASSLLDRPTYEQYF
d_call: NA; j_call: TRBJ2-3; clone_size: NA; v_call: TRBV9; cdr3_nt: TGTGCCAGCAGCGTAGCCCAACTCACAGATACGCAGTATTTT; cdr3_aa: CASSVAQLTDTQYF
d_call: NA; j_call: TRBJ2-2; clone_size: NA; v_call: TRBV5-1; cdr3_nt: TGCGCCAGCAGCAAGGGGCTCGGGACAGGGGAGCTGTTTTTT; cdr3_aa: CASSKGLGTGELFF
d_call: NA; j_call: TRBJ2-7; clone_size: NA; v_call: TRBV2; cdr3_nt: TGTGCCAGCAGGCCAGGACAATCTTCCTACGAGCAGTACTTC; cdr3_aa: CASRPGQSSYEQYF
d_call: TRBD2; j_call: TRBJ2-1; clone_size: NA; v_call: TRBV9; cdr3_nt: TGTGCCAGCAACCCGGGACTAGCGGGAGGTTTGGAGCAGTTCTTC; cdr3_aa: CASNPGLAGGLEQFF
d_call: TRBD2; j_call: TRBJ2-1; clone_size: NA; v_call: TRBV7-3; cdr3_nt: TGTGCCAGCAGCTTAATTCCTAGCGGGAGGAATGAGCAGTTCTTC; cdr3_aa: CASSLIPSGRNEQFF
d_call: TRBD1; j_call: TRBJ2-1; clone_size: NA; v_call: TRBV7-3; cdr3_nt: TGTGCCAGCAGCCTAAACAGGGGCGATGAGCAGTTCTTC; cdr3_aa: CASSLNRGDEQFF
d_call: TRBD2; j_call: TRBJ2-3; clone_size: NA; v_call: TRBV5-4; cdr3_nt: TGTGCCAGCAGCTTGGACCCCCTAGCGGGAAGCACAGATACGCAGTATTTT; cdr3_aa: CASSLDPLAGSTDTQYF
d_call: TRBD2; j_call: TRBJ2-1; clone_size: NA; v_call: TRBV9; cdr3_nt: TGTGCCAGCAGCGCCACCCCCCGAGCGGGAGAGCAGTTCTTC; cdr3_aa: CASSATPRAGEQFF
d_call: NA; j_call: TRBJ2-7; clone_size: NA; v_call: TRBV2; cdr3_nt: TGTGCCAGCAGTGAAATGAGCGAGCAGTACTTC; cdr3_aa: CASSEMSEQYF
d_call: TRBD1; j_call: TRBJ1-5; clone_size: once; v_call: TRBV2; cdr3_nt: TGTGCCAGCAGACAGGGGGCCTGGCTTGGTCAGCCCCAGCATTTT; cdr3_aa: CASRQGAWLGQPQHF
d_call: NA; j_call: TRBJ2-1; clone_size: NA; v_call: TRBV7-6; cdr3_nt: TGTGCCAGCAGCCCCCAGATAAGCTCCTACAATGAGCAGTTCTTC; cdr3_aa: CASSPQISSYNEQFF
d_call: TRBD2; j_call: TRBJ2-5; clone_size: NA; v_call: TRBV5-1; cdr3_nt: TGCGCCAGCAGTCTCGGACTAGCGGGGTTGAAAGAGACCCAGTACTTC; cdr3_aa: CASSLGLAGLKETQYF
d_call: NA; j_call: TRBJ1-1; clone_size: NA; v_call: TRBV25-1; cdr3_nt: TGTGCCAGCAGCCAGACAGGGAACACTGAAGCTTTCTTT; cdr3_aa: CASSQTGNTEAFF
d_call: TRBD1; j_call: TRBJ1-3; clone_size: NA; v_call: TRBV6-1; cdr3_nt: TGTGCCAGCAGGCCCCAGGGGGCTTCGGGAAACACCATATATTTT; cdr3_aa: CASRPQGASGNTIYF
d_call: NA; j_call: TRBJ2-3; clone_size: NA; v_call: TRBV11-3; cdr3_nt: TGTGCCAGCAGCTTAGTCAAAGGGTGGGCAGATACGCAGTATTTT; cdr3_aa: CASSLVKGWADTQYF
d_call: NA; j_call: TRBJ2-7; clone_size: NA; v_call: TRBV13; cdr3_nt: TGTGCCAGCAAGTTTGGACCAAGCACCTACGAGCAGTACTTC; cdr3_aa: CASKFGPSTYEQYF
d_call: NA; j_call: TRBJ1-1; clone_size: NA; v_call: TRBV18; cdr3_nt: TGTGCCAGCTCACCACCGTCGACGCTGATGAACACTGAAGCTTTCTTT; cdr3_aa: CASSPPSTLMNTEAFF
d_call: NA; j_call: TRBJ2-7; clone_size: NA; v_call: TRBV5-1; cdr3_nt: TGCGCCAGCAGCTTGGACAGGAAAACCTACGAGCAGTACTTC; cdr3_aa: CASSLDRKTYEQYF